Presented here are 22 T cell receptor beta chains from one specimen sequenced in a study of shared clonotypes between healthy human individuals. Assay: immunoSEQ multiplex PCR; the TCRdb copy retains only in-frame clones and omits some. In the table there are fewer than 500,000 clones, roughly 79% of which are singletons. The sequencing input was PBMCs. Every receptor here comes from a woman in her thirties or forties in good health. Some clones in this sample may be carry-over from other donors' samples.

J is TRBJ1-1 and V is TRBV14; D remains ambiguous. This CDR3 comprises 14 residues. Trimming left V 1 base short and J 3 bases short, with 9 bases between. The germline CDR1 and CDR2 sequences are SGHDN and FVKESK. CDR3 DNA: TGTGCCAGCAGCCAAGCGGGCGGCTACACTGAAGCTTTCTTT. This translates into CASSQAGGYTEAFF.

The genes are TRBV5-1 and TRBJ1-5; 7 positions match TRBD1. Trimming cost V 0 bases and J 6 bases; bases outside gene matches: 6. In germline, CDR1 is SGHRS, CDR2 YFSETQ. The CDR3 runs to 15 residues. The CDR3 here is CASSLEQGSGQPQHF. CDR3 DNA: TGCGCCAGCAGCTTGGAACAGGGGTCAGGTCAGCCCCAGCATTTT.

The chain couples TRBV5-1 to TRBJ1-2; 7 bases are a match to TRBD1. V lost 0 bases, J lost 5 bases, and 7 bases stayed unmatched. The CDR3 totals 15 residues. Germline loops: CDR1 SGHRS, CDR2 YFSETQ. The CDR3 region is CASSLAGTGAYGYTF. The CDR3 DNA follows: TGCGCCAGCAGCTTGGCCGGTACAGGGGCGTATGGCTACACCTTC.

V gene TRBV21-1 combines with J gene TRBJ1-1. TRBV21-1 represents a pseudogene. This CDR3 comprises 21 residues. The CDR3: CASSKYGGGHPQRNMNTEAFF. In DNA, the CDR3 is TGTGCCAGCAGCAAATATGGGGGGGGACACCCCCAGAGGAACATGAACACTGAAGCTTTCTTT.

V usage is TRBV28 and J usage is TRBJ1-5, with D perhaps matching TRBD1 (5 bases). This CDR3 contains 12 residues. Trimming stripped 5 bases from V and 6 bases from J, with 8 bases between. Germline assignment: CDR1 MDHEN and CDR2 SYDVKM. DNA for the CDR3: TGTGCCAGCAGTGGCCAGGGTCAGCCCCAGCATTTT. Translated: CASSGQGQPQHF.

The chain links TRBV7-3 to TRBJ1-1; TRBD1 aligns across 8 bases. The trim removed 5 bases at V and 6 bases at J, leaving 2 bases unmatched. The CDR3 totals 12 residues. Germline loops: CDR1 SGHTA, CDR2 FQGTGA. CDR3 DNA: TGTGCCAGCAGCCTGACAGGGGCTGAAGCTTTCTTT. It codes for CASSLTGAEAFF.

The V gene is TRBV7-3, the J gene TRBJ2-3, with 8 bases matching TRBD2. Germline CDR1 and CDR2: SGHTA and FQGTGA. The ends lost 5 bases at V and 4 bases at J; junction bases unmatched: 8. The CDR3 has 15 amino acids. Here the CDR3 DNA reads TGTGCCAGCAGCCCAAGCGGGAGCGGGGCAGATACGCAGTATTTT. This gives the protein CASSPSGSGADTQYF.

Here the CDR3 reads CASSLAGGVGYEQYF. The CDR3 DNA follows: TGTGCCAGCAGCTTAGCAGGAGGGGTGGGTTACGAGCAGTACTTC. The V call is TRBV7-9, the J call TRBJ2-7, with D maybe TRBD2 (6 bases). The length of the CDR3 is 15 residues. Germline CDR1 reads SEHNR; CDR2 reads FQNEAQ (reference sequence). Trimming removed 0 bases at V and 4 bases at J, with 13 bases between.

The V gene is TRBV4-1, the J gene TRBJ2-4, with D perhaps matching TRBD1 or TRBD2 (5 bases each). V lost 1 base and J lost 2, with 12 bases in between. The CDR3 extends over 16 amino acids. Germline-derived CDR1 and CDR2 are MGHRA and YSYEKL. The CDR3, as DNA: TGCGCCAGCAGCCAAGCCTGGGGCGGGTCCAAAAACATTCAGTACTTC. It encodes CASSQAWGGSKNIQYF.

J is TRBJ2-3 and V is TRBV30, with D possibly being TRBD2 (6 bases). The CDR3 runs 12 residues. Trimming cost V 1 base and J 6 bases, with 8 bases left between them. CDR1 is GTSNPN and CDR2 is SVGIG in the germline V gene (reference sequence). The CDR3: CAWSGGGDTQYF. CDR3 sequence (DNA): TGTGCCTGGAGTGGAGGAGGGGATACGCAGTATTTT.

The genes are TRBV6-1 and TRBJ1-2, with TRBD1 matching over 7 bases. From germline, CDR1 is MNHNS and CDR2 SASEGT. The J segment lost 4 bases and the V segment lost 1 base, leaving 3 bases of the junction unmatched. CDR3 length: 14 residues. The CDR3 nucleotides read TGTGCCAGCAGTGAAGATACAGGGGTCTATGGCTACACCTTC. Residues: CASSEDTGVYGYTF.

The V call is TRBV29-1, the J call TRBJ2-5; no firm D call. Judging by the DNA end, TRBJ2-7 fits better; the J call may be wrong. This CDR3 is built from 12 residues. Germline V gene lookup returns CDR1 SQVTM and CDR2 ANQGSEA. CDR3 nucleotide sequence: TGCAGCGTTGGGGCGCCAGGAAACGAGCAGTACTTC. It is translated as CSVGAPGNEQYF.

The chain is built from TRBV11-2 and TRBJ2-7, with TRBD2 as a possible D gene (6 bases). Per germline, CDR1 SGHAT and CDR2 FQNNGV. The CDR3 is made up of 14 amino acids. V shed 5 bases and J shed 3 bases, with 14 bases lying between them. The CDR3, as DNA: TGTGCCAGCAGCCCCCGAGCGACTAGCTACGAGCAGTACTTC. Its protein product is CASSPRATSYEQYF.

The chain is built from TRBV27 and TRBJ2-1; 16 nucleotides line up with TRBD2. CDR3 length equals 16 residues. CDR1 MNHEY and CDR2 SMNVEV come from the germline V gene (reference sequence). After removal of 2 bases from V and 6 bases from J, the junction contained 1 base not matched to a gene. The DNA for the CDR3 is TGTGCCAGCAGTTTAGGGACTAGCGGGAGGGCCAATGAGCAGTTCTTC. Its protein is CASSLGTSGRANEQFF.

V and J are TRBV6-1 and TRBJ2-7; D is uncertain. The CDR3 totals 13 residues. V gave up 2 bases and J gave up 0 bases, with 5 bases separating them. Per the germline V gene, CDR1 is MNHNS and CDR2 is SASEGT. CDR3 bases: TGTGCCAGCAGTGAACCTAGCTCCTACGAGCAGTACTTC. This encodes CASSEPSSYEQYF.

The gene calls are TRBV25-1 and TRBJ2-1, with D possibly matching TRBD1 (5 bases). Germline CDR1 reads MGHDK; CDR2 reads SYGVNS. Trimming left V 7 bases short and J 12 bases short, with 16 bases between. The CDR3 runs 12 residues. In DNA, the CDR3 is TGTGCCAGCAACGGTGATGCGACAGTGCAGTTCTTC. Its translation is CASNGDATVQFF.

The rearrangement uses TRBV27 and TRBJ1-2, with a tentative D call TRBD1 (6 bases). Looked up from germline, CDR1 is MNHEY and CDR2 is SMNVEV (reference sequence). CDR3 length: 16 residues. Between the trimmed V and J ends, which lost 0 bases and 4 bases, there was a span of 15 bases. CDR3 sequence: CASSLSGGRLAYGYTF. For the CDR3, the DNA is TGTGCCAGCAGTTTATCTGGGGGGCGTTTGGCCTATGGCTACACCTTC.

The J gene is TRBJ2-3, the V gene TRBV19; D might be TRBD1 (6 bases). CDR1 and CDR2 from the germline V gene are LNHDA and SQIVND (reference sequence). V was pared by 2 bases and J by 0 bases, with 21 bases between. There are 19 residues in the CDR3. CDR3 in DNA: TGTGCCAGTAGTATATGGGGGCAGAGGGAACTACCGAGCACAGATACGCAGTATTTT. It encodes CASSIWGQRELPSTDTQYF.

The chain is built from TRBV2 and TRBJ2-7; 7 bases line up with TRBD1. The germline V gene encodes CDR1 SNHLY and CDR2 FYNNEI. The CDR3 covers 15 residues. V dropped 1 base and J dropped 0; count of bases not matched to a gene: 3. The DNA for the CDR3 is TGTGCCAGCAGTGAAGGGGCAGGGGGCTCCTACGAGCAGTACTTC. Translated: CASSEGAGGSYEQYF.

This chain uses TRBV15 with TRBJ1-4; weak D call: TRBD1 (5 bases). The CDR3 sequence is 16 residues long. The germline V gene has CDR1 LNHNV and CDR2 YYDKDF (reference sequence). V was cut by 0 bases and J by 4 bases, with 12 bases left in between. The CDR3 DNA follows: TGTGCCACCAGCAGAGATAGCAAGAGGGGTAATGAAAAACTGTTTTTT. The encoded protein is CATSRDSKRGNEKLFF.

CDR3 bases: TGTGCCAGCAGCTTAGACCGACTAGCGGGAGTTACGGATGAGCAGTTCTTC. This translates into CASSLDRLAGVTDEQFF. The J gene is TRBJ2-1, the V gene TRBV7-2, with 12 bases fitting TRBD2. Germline V gives CDR1 SGHTA, CDR2 FQGNSA. Trimming cost V 1 base and J 8 bases; bases outside gene matches: 9. The CDR3 is 17 residues long.

This clone was observed a handful of times. This chain uses TRBV7-3 with TRBJ1-1; D remains unclear. The CDR3 has 13 residues. Per germline, CDR1 SGHTA and CDR2 FQGTGA. V was cut by 4 bases and J by 8 bases, with 14 bases left in between. The chain's CDR3 is CASSSQRGREAFF. For the CDR3, the DNA is TGTGCCAGCAGCTCCCAGAGAGGTCGGGAAGCTTTCTTT.